Listed below are T cell receptor beta chains from one sample, sequenced in a study of T cell changes during pregnancy in multiple sclerosis. Method: immunoSEQ multiplex PCR; TCRdb's copy keeps in-frame clones and lacks some. Among tens of thousands of clones listed, 70% to 90% were seen once. Material: CD8+ T cells from peripheral blood mononuclear cells, obtained in the second trimester of pregnancy. These receptors all come from a female donor with multiple sclerosis, enrolled in a pregnancy study. Each CDR3 is given with its conserved first and last residue. Fields, in order: CDR3 length, D gene, J gene, V gene, clone size, CDR3 DNA, CDR3 protein. A D gene is named only where the DNA matches it firmly. Rows give clone size only sometimes, using once, few, many, or a class for an expanded clone.

11 | . | TRBJ1-1 | TRBV27 | . | TGTGCCAGCAGTCAGGGATATGAAGCTTTCTTT | CASSQGYEAFF
15 | . | TRBJ2-7 | TRBV5-6 | . | TGTGCCAGCAGCCCAGGTCTGGGCTTCTCCTACGAGCAGTACTTC | CASSPGLGFSYEQYF
17 | . | TRBJ2-2 | TRBV9 | . | TGTGCCAGCAGCACCCAGGGGAACCCCGTCTACACCGGGGAGCTGTTTTTT | CASSTQGNPVYTGELFF
16 | TRBD1 | TRBJ2-3 | TRBV28 | . | TGTGCCAGCAGTCCCACCACAGGGGAGAGCACAGATACGCAGTATTTT | CASSPTTGESTDTQYF
13 | . | TRBJ2-7 | TRBV18 | . | TGTGCCAGCTCACCTAGGAGGGGCTACGAGCAGTACTTC | CASSPRRGYEQYF
15 | . | TRBJ1-5 | TRBV28 | . | TGTGCCAGCAGTTTAAGTTGGGAGGGCAATCAGCCCCAGCATTTT | CASSLSWEGNQPQHF
13 | TRBD1 | TRBJ2-1 | TRBV27 | . | TGTGCCAGCAGCTTTACCCCGACAGGGGAGCAGTTCTTC | CASSFTPTGEQFF
14 | . | TRBJ2-6 | TRBV5-6 | . | TGTGCCAGCAGCCCAGTTTCCGGGGCCAACGTCCTGACTTTC | CASSPVSGANVLTF
15 | . | TRBJ2-3 | TRBV9 | few | TGTGCCAGCAGCGTAGAGCCCGAAGCGAGAGATACGCAGTATTTT | CASSVEPEARDTQYF
12 | . | TRBJ2-7 | TRBV29-1 | . | TGCAGCGTAATAATACAGGGCAACGAGCAGTACTTC | CSVIIQGNEQYF
14 | . | TRBJ2-7 | TRBV7-6 | . | TGTGCCAGCAGCTTTCGCGGGGATCCCTACGAGCAGTACTTC | CASSFRGDPYEQYF
14 | . | TRBJ2-3 | TRBV29-1 | . | TGCAGCGTTGACACCGGGACTAGCACAGATACGCAGTATTTT | CSVDTGTSTDTQYF
13 | . | TRBJ2-3 | TRBV12-5 | . | TGTGCTAGTGGACTCACCAGGATAGATACGCAGTATTTT | CASGLTRIDTQYF
11 | . | TRBJ2-3 | TRBV2 | . | TGTGCCAGCATAAGCACAGATACGCAGTATTTT | CASISTDTQYF
16 | TRBD2 | TRBJ2-7 | TRBV19 | . | TGTGCCAGTAGTATGTCTAGCGGGAGGGGTTCCTACGAGCAGTACTTC | CASSMSSGRGSYEQYF
18 | TRBD2 | TRBJ2-1 | TRBV4-1 | . | TGCGCCAGCAGCCAAACTCCGGGACTAGCGGGAGTGAACAATGAGCAGTTCTTC | CASSQTPGLAGVNNEQFF
14 | . | TRBJ2-2 | TRBV6-1 | many | TGTGCCAGTAGGAAGACGGGAGACACCGGGGAGCTGTTTTTT | CASRKTGDTGELFF
14 | TRBD2 | TRBJ2-1 | TRBV6-4 | . | TGTGCCACTTGGGGACTAGCGGGGTACAATGAGCAGTTCTTC | CATWGLAGYNEQFF
16 | . | TRBJ2-2 | TRBV5-1 | . | TGCGCCAGCAGCACCCGGGAAGAATCCGGTCCCGGGGAGCTGTTTTTT | CASSTREESGPGELFF
15 | TRBD2 | TRBJ2-1 | TRBV5-6 | . | TGTGCCAGCAGCTGGGCTAGCGGGAGGGCCGGTGAGCAGTTCTTC | CASSWASGRAGEQFF
15 | TRBD2 | TRBJ2-7 | TRBV6-8 | . | TGTGCCAGCAGTTATACTAGCGGGAGCTCCTACGAGCAGTACTTC | CASSYTSGSSYEQYF
13 | . | TRBJ2-5 | TRBV9 | . | TGTGCCAGCAGCGTAGGAGGGCAAGAGACCCAGTACTTC | CASSVGGQETQYF
14 | TRBD2 | TRBJ2-7 | TRBV2 | . | TGTGCCAGCAGTGAGTATAGCGGGAGCTACGAGCAGTACTTC | CASSEYSGSYEQYF
12 | . | TRBJ2-7 | TRBV9 | . | TGTGCCAGCAGCATCAGGGATTCCGAGCAGTACTTC | CASSIRDSEQYF
15 | TRBD2 | TRBJ2-1 | TRBV13 | few | TGTGCCAGCAGCTACCCCGGGACTAGCGGGTCTGAGCAGTTCTTC | CASSYPGTSGSEQFF
15 | . | TRBJ2-4 | TRBV5-1 | . | TGCGCCAGCAGTGAGGAGGGATTAGCCAAAAACATTCAGTACTTC | CASSEEGLAKNIQYF
15 | TRBD2 | TRBJ2-1 | TRBV29-1 | . | TGCAGCGTTGCGGGCGTTAGCGGGAGTCGAAATGAGCAGTTCTTC | CSVAGVSGSRNEQFF
16 | TRBD2 | TRBJ2-1 | TRBV19 | . | TGTGCCAGTAGTATAGGTGTAGCGGGAGGTTTCGATGAGCAGTTCTTC | CASSIGVAGGFDEQFF
16 | TRBD2 | TRBJ2-7 | TRBV5-1 | . | TGCGCCAGCAGCCCCGCGACTAGCGGGATTTCCTACGAGCAGTACTTC | CASSPATSGISYEQYF
14 | TRBD2 | TRBJ2-1 | TRBV27 | . | TGTGCCACCAGGCGGGGGACCGAGCGAGCTGAGCAGTTCTTC | CATRRGTERAEQFF
14 | TRBD1 | TRBJ2-7 | TRBV7-9 | once | TGTGCCAGCAGCTCACCGGACAGGGCTTACGAGCAGTACTTC | CASSSPDRAYEQYF
12 | TRBD2 | TRBJ2-1 | TRBV6-4 | few | TGTGCCAGCAGTGACGGGGAGGGGGAGCAGTTCTTC | CASSDGEGEQFF
11 | . | TRBJ2-1 | TRBV19 | . | TGTGCCAGTAGTATAGGACTAGAGCAGTTCTTC | CASSIGLEQFF
16 | . | TRBJ1-5 | TRBV5-8 | . | TGTGCCAGCATTGCCCAAGCAACGTATAGCAATCAGCCCCAGCATTTT | CASIAQATYSNQPQHF